The clone carrying this TCR beta chain was counted many times. Antigen specificity is unknown. The sample belongs to a study of T cell repertoires in cytomegalovirus infection. The wider study: Public TCR beta signatures marked donors with CMV infection and the matching HLA. Whole-study findings and limits: Cumulated frequencies of public TCR beta families served to identify carriers of CMV plus the relevant HLA. Clonotype analysis showed dominance of the ex vivo response by HLA-C-restricted CMV-specific TCR beta clonotypes.

The CDR3 sequence is 12 residues long. Trimming took off 4 bases at V and 12 bases at J, with 12 bases between the two ends. Each CDR3 protein gets one entry after TCRdb re-called the reads with MiXCR. The sample lists about 570,000 distinct CDR3 sequences, approximately 40% occurring once. This TCR was recovered from a human donor in good health (CMV status not recorded). Some clones in this sample may be carry-over from other donors' samples. Source: cultured PBMCs, taken from culture after CMV antigen stimulation. The rearrangement links TRBV12-3 or TRBV12-4 to TRBJ1-4; D may be TRBD1 (6 bases). The CDR3 DNA reads TGTGCCAGCAGTTCGCAGGGGATTGAACTGTTTTTT. Translated: CASSSQGIELFF.